This TCR beta chain comes out of a study of CD8+ T cells in alopecia areata. Remarks on this clone: Its antigen is unknown. The sample carries other DNA sequences with the same CDR3.

Extracted from the samples, RNA was reverse transcribed into cDNA to serve as the sequencing template. Sequencing was performed with immunoSEQ multiplex PCR; in TCRdb, only in-frame clones are kept and a portion is missing. The sample carries 250,000 to 350,000 clones, 50% to 75% recorded once. Treatment described: oral pan-JAK inhibitor, 5-10 mg twice daily. Obtained from alopecia areata patients were lesional scalp punch biopsies along with peripheral blood. Trimming took off 0 bases at V and 1 base at J, with 6 bases between the two ends. CDR1 and CDR2 from the germline V gene are ENHRY and SYGVKD. CDR3 length: 14 residues. Study outcomes and limitations: In scalp, tofacitinib significantly decreased clonality and expanded CD8+ clones among the top 100. There was only one nonresponder, so it was unclear how baseline CD8+ expansion relates to response.

V and J are TRBV10-3 and TRBJ2-5; D remains ambiguous. The clonotype comes from a human donor with alopecia areata. The sequenced sample was CD4+ T cells sorted from blood, obtained at roughly week 52, from a patient treated with tofacitinib. This CDR3 is CAISESAGQETQYF. CDR3 in DNA: TGTGCCATCAGTGAGTCGGCAGGCCAAGAGACCCAGTACTTC.